This T cell receptor beta chain was recovered during a study of PD-1 blockade in classical Hodgkin lymphoma. Whole-study context: Patients were dosed intravenously with nivolumab at 3 mg/kg every 2 weeks. The study's findings and limits: Patients who responded completely had about the same baseline diversity as newly diagnosed patients. Why the repertoires differ is still unclear, perhaps disease activity or prior therapy.

Repertoires were generated with immunoSEQ multiplex PCR, while TCRdb's copy carries only in-frame clones and drops some. The table records 10,000 or so clones, around 80% of them present only once. Germline V lookup: CDR1 LNHDA, CDR2 SQIVND (reference sequence). Losses at the gene ends were 1 base for V and 8 bases for J; bases not matched to a gene: 6. The CDR3 loop spans 15 amino acids. In the case of this clone: Its matching antigen is unknown.

As for time point: cycle 4 day 1 (C4D1), after six to seven weeks of nivolumab. Brentuximab vedotin exposure varied, and every patient relapsed after autologous stem cell transplantation. Researchers used magnetic negative selection to pull out pure CD4+ T cells from thawed PBMCs. J is TRBJ2-1 and V is TRBV19, with 9 bases fitting TRBD2. This sequence originates from a human donor with classical Hodgkin lymphoma. The starting material was CD4+ T cells from blood, obtained before the fourth cycle of nivolumab. The CDR3 spells CASSIGGGGADEQFF. The CDR3 nucleotides read TGTGCCAGTAGTATAGGAGGCGGGGGGGCCGATGAGCAGTTCTTC.